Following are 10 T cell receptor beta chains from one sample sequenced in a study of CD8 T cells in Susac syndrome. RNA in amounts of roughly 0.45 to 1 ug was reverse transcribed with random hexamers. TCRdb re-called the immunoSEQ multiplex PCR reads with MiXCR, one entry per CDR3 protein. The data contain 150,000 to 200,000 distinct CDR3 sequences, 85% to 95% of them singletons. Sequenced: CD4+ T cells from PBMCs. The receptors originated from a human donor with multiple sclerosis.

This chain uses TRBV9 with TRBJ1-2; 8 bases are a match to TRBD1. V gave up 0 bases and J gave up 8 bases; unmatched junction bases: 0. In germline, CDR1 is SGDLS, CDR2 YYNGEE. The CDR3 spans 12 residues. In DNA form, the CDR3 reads TGTGCCAGCAGCGTAGACAGGGGGGGCTACACCTTC. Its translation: CASSVDRGGYTF.

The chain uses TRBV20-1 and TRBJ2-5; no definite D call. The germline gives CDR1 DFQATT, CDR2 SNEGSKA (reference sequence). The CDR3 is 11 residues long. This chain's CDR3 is CSHAARETQYF. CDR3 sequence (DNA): TGCAGCCACGCAGCGAGAGAGACCCAGTACTTC.

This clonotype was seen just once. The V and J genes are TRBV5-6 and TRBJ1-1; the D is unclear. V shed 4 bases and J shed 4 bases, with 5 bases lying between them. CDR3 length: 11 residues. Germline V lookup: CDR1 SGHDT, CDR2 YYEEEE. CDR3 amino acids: CASSRVTEAFF. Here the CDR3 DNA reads TGTGCCAGCAGCCGGGTCACTGAAGCTTTCTTT. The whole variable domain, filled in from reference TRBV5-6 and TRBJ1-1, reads DAGVTQSPTHLIKTRGQQVTLRCSPKSGHDTVSWYQQALGQGPQFIFQYYEEEERQRGNFPDRFSGHQFPNYSSELNVNALLLGDSALYLCASSRVTEAFFGQGTRLTVV.

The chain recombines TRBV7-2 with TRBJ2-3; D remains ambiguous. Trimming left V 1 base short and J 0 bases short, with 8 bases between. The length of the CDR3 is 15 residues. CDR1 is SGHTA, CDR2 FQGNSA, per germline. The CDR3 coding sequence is TGTGCCAGCAGCTTAGACCAGACAAGCACAGATACGCAGTATTTT. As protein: CASSLDQTSTDTQYF.

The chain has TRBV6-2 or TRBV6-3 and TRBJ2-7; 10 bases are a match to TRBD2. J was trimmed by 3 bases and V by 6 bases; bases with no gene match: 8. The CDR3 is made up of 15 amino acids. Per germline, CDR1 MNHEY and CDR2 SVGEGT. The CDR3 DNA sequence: TGTGCCAGCAGCCAAGGACTAGCGGCTATCTACGAGCAGTACTTC. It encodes CASSQGLAAIYEQYF.

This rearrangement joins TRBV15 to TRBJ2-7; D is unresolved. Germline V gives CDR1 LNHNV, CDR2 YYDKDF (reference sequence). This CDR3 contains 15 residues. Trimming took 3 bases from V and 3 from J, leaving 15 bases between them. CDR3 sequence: CATSSRGVSLYEQYF. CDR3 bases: TGTGCCACCAGCAGTAGAGGAGTGAGCCTCTACGAGCAGTACTTC.

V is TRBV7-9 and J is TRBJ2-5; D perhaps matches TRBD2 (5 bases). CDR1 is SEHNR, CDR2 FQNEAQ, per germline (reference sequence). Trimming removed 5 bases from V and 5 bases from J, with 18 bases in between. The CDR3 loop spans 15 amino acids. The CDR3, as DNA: TGTGCCAGCAGCCCCTCTGCGGGCGCGGGTGAGACCCAGTACTTC. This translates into CASSPSAGAGETQYF.

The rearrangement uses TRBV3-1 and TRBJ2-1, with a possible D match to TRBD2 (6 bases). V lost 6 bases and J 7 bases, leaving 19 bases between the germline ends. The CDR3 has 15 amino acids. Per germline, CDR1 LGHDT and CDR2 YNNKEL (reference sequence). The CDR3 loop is CASSPEQGGLNEQFF. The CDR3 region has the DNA TGTGCCAGCAGTCCCGAGCAGGGAGGTTTGAATGAGCAGTTCTTC.

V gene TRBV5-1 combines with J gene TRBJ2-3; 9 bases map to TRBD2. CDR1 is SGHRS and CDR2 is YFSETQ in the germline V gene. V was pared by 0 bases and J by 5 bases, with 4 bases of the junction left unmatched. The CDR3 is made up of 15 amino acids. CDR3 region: CASSLVAGARDTQYF. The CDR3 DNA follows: TGCGCCAGCAGCTTGGTAGCGGGGGCACGAGATACGCAGTATTTT.

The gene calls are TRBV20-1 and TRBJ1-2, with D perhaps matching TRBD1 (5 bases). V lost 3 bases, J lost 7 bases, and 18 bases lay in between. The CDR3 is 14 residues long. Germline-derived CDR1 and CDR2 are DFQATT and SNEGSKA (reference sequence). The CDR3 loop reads CSARGIGPGGGYTF. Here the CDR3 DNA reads TGCAGTGCTAGGGGAATCGGACCCGGGGGTGGCTACACCTTC.